Presented here are 30 T cell receptor beta chains from one specimen sequenced in a study of T cells in Graves' hyperthyroidism and ophthalmopathy. TCR beta CDR3 sequences were amplified from RNA transcripts. Initially, a first-round RT-PCR of the TCR CDR3 employed the HTBI primer set. TCRdb passed the multiplex PCR reads through MiXCR, listing each CDR3 protein once. This sample has roughly 420,000 distinct CDR3 sequences, with 12% to 15% found just once. Sequencing was carried out using blood. The receptors shown here come from a woman under 30 with Graves' hyperthyroidism.

This clonotype has a handful of counts. The genes are TRBV20-1 and TRBJ1-2; D is ambiguous. CDR1 is DFQATT and CDR2 is SNEGSKA in the germline V gene (reference sequence). The ends were cut back, 0 bases at V and 8 bases at J, with 19 bases in the middle. This CDR3 has 15 residues. CDR3: CSARDASAAGAGYTF. CDR3 in DNA: TGCAGTGCTAGAGACGCTTCGGCCGCCGGAGCCGGCTACACCTTC.

This clonotype was counted at least ten times. CDR3 amino acids: CASSLDRNIQYF. CDR3 bases: TGTGCCAGCAGCTTAGACAGAAACATTCAGTACTTC. The V and J genes are TRBV11-2 and TRBJ2-4; D remains ambiguous. The CDR3 is 12 residues long. The germline CDR1 and CDR2 sequences are SGHAT and FQNNGV. The V and J ends lost 0 bases and 6 bases respectively, with 3 bases between them.

This clonotype turned up a few times. This chain joins TRBV10-2 and TRBJ1-1, with unresolved D. CDR3 size: 15 residues. Trimming removed 3 bases from V and 0 bases from J, with 11 bases in between. CDR1 WSHSY and CDR2 SAAADI come from the germline V gene. CDR3 sequence (DNA): TGCGCCAGCAGTGACGGAGAACTTATGAACACTGAAGCTTTCTTT. It encodes CASSDGELMNTEAFF.

The DNA for the CDR3 is TGTGCCTGGAGTGTACAACGCAGTAGGGCTTTCTTT. This gives the protein CAWSVQRSRAFF. The chain recombines TRBV30 with TRBJ1-1, with D hard to call. V lost 0 bases, J lost 11 bases, and 13 bases lay in between. The CDR3 covers 12 residues. Germline values: CDR1 GTSNPN, CDR2 SVGIG (reference sequence).

At least ten counts were recorded for this clonotype. J is TRBJ2-5 and V is TRBV11-2; D is perhaps TRBD1 or TRBD2 (7 bases each). The CDR3 has 15 amino acids. V was shortened by 0 bases and J by 4 bases, with 12 bases between the two germline ends. Looked up from germline, CDR1 is SGHAT and CDR2 is FQNNGV. The CDR3 spells CASSLEAGGGETQYF. The CDR3 region has the DNA TGTGCCAGCAGCTTAGAGGCAGGGGGGGGAGAGACCCAGTACTTC.

This clonotype was found many times. The chain combines TRBV6-1 with TRBJ2-3; a possible D gene is TRBD1 (8 bases). This CDR3 is built from 15 residues. The germline V gene has CDR1 MNHNS and CDR2 SASEGT. The V end lost 2 bases, the J end lost 3 bases, and 12 bases lay between the germline ends. CDR3 DNA: TGTGCCAGCAGTGAAACAGGGGGGGGGACAGATACGCAGTATTTT. Residues: CASSETGGGTDTQYF.

This clonotype was recorded at least ten times. The rearrangement uses TRBV28 and TRBJ2-7, with 12 nucleotides matching TRBD2. CDR3 length equals 12 residues. The V gene's germline CDR1 is MDHEN and CDR2 SYDVKM. V dropped 8 bases and J dropped 5; count of bases not matched to a gene: 1. The chain's CDR3 is CASWTSGNEQYF. Here the CDR3 DNA reads TGTGCCAGCTGGACTAGCGGGAACGAGCAGTACTTC.

This clonotype was observed at least ten times. The rearrangement uses TRBV10-2 and TRBJ2-1, with 14 bases matching TRBD2. CDR3 size: 18 residues. In germline, CDR1 is WSHSY, CDR2 SAAADI. V gave up 5 bases and J gave up 2 bases; unmatched junction bases: 8. The CDR3 nucleotides read TGCGCCAGCAGTAAGGGACTAGCGGGAGACCTTCCCTACAATGAGCAGTTCTTC. Protein product: CASSKGLAGDLPYNEQFF.

V usage is TRBV6-1 and J usage is TRBJ2-7, with D possibly being TRBD1 (5 bases). CDR3 length: 16 residues. Looked up from germline, CDR1 is MNHNS and CDR2 is SASEGT. V was pared by 1 base and J by 3 bases, with 16 bases between. The CDR3 is CASSEGPAGWDYEQYF. The CDR3 nucleotides are TGTGCCAGCAGTGAAGGTCCGGCAGGGTGGGACTACGAGCAGTACTTC.

This clonotype came up a few times. A much bigger clone sits one base away, suggesting this may be a read error. The chain has TRBV5-1 and TRBJ2-1, with 10 bases matching TRBD2. The CDR3 is 15 amino acids. Looked up from germline, CDR1 is SGHRS and CDR2 is YFSETQ. With V trimmed by 2 bases and J by 10 bases, 9 bases remained unmatched. CDR3 in amino acids: CASSLAGGPEGEQFF. CDR3 in DNA: TGCGCCAGCAGCTTAGCGGGAGGGCCGGAAGGCGAGCAGTTCTTC.

This clonotype has a count of ten or more. The chain joins TRBV28 to TRBJ1-5; no firm D call. With 6 bases removed from V and 0 bases from J, the gap between germline ends came to 9 bases. The CDR3 loop spans 14 amino acids. The germline V gene has CDR1 MDHEN and CDR2 SYDVKM. CDR3 residues: CASRSLDSNQPQHF. The CDR3 DNA sequence: TGTGCCAGCAGATCTCTAGATAGCAATCAGCCCCAGCATTTT. Filled out from reference TRBV28 and TRBJ1-5, the complete variable domain reads DVKVTQSSRYLVKRTGEKVFLECVQDMDHENMFWYRQDPGLGLRLIYFSYDVKMKEKGDIPEGYSVSREKKERFSLILESASTNQTSMYLCASRSLDSNQPQHFGDGTRLSIL.

The chain is built from TRBV4-1 and TRBJ2-3, with TRBD2 identical over 11 bases. The CDR3 is 15 residues long. V was pared by 4 bases and J by 4 bases, with 4 bases of the junction left unmatched. Germline-derived CDR1 and CDR2 are MGHRA and YSYEKL. The CDR3 region has the DNA TGCGCCAGCAGCCTCACTAGCGGGAGCCCAGATACGCAGTATTTT. Its protein is CASSLTSGSPDTQYF.

There are a few counts of this clonotype. This chain connects TRBV19 to TRBJ2-7; 7 nucleotides agree with TRBD1. CDR3 length: 12 amino acids. Per the germline V gene, CDR1 is LNHDA and CDR2 is SQIVND (reference sequence). J lost 8 bases, V lost 3 bases, and 4 bases had no gene match. CDR3 nucleotide sequence: TGTGCCAGTAGTATGGAGAGGGGGCAGCAGTACTTC. This translates into CASSMERGQQYF.

This clonotype showed up just a few times. This sequence joins TRBV28 and TRBJ1-1; D uncertain. Looked up from germline, CDR1 is MDHEN and CDR2 is SYDVKM. The V and J ends lost 6 bases and 7 bases respectively, with 12 bases between them. The CDR3 has 12 residues. CDR3 region: CASSPPPGEAFF. The CDR3 DNA reads TGTGCCAGCAGCCCCCCGCCAGGTGAAGCTTTCTTT.

Many counts were recorded for this clonotype. The V call is TRBV5-4, the J call TRBJ1-1, with D perhaps TRBD1 (5 bases). CDR3 length: 12 amino acids. V was trimmed by 0 bases and J by 10 bases, leaving 10 bases between them. Germline V gene sequence: CDR1 SGHNT, CDR2 YYREEE (reference sequence). The CDR3 bases are TGTGCCAGCAGCTTGGCGGGGGGGGGAGCTTTCTTT. Its protein product is CASSLAGGGAFF.

This clonotype appeared many times. The chain carries TRBV27 and TRBJ2-7; 8 bases fit TRBD2. CDR1 is MNHEY, CDR2 SMNVEV, per germline (reference sequence). Trimming took 5 bases from V and 5 from J; bases not matched to a gene: 11. This CDR3 has 15 residues. The CDR3 protein is CASSRIRTSPDEQYF. DNA of the CDR3: TGTGCCAGCAGTAGAATACGGACTAGCCCGGACGAGCAGTACTTC.

This clonotype has ten or more counts. The chain links TRBV11-1 to TRBJ2-7, with 10 bases matching TRBD2. The V gene's germline CDR1 is SGHAT and CDR2 FQDESV (reference sequence). With 5 bases clipped from V and 7 bases from J, the junction kept 11 bases outside the gene matches. The CDR3 extends over 15 amino acids. The CDR3 loop reads CASSPEAGGPWEQYF. The CDR3 DNA is TGTGCCAGCAGCCCTGAAGCGGGAGGGCCTTGGGAGCAGTACTTC.

This chain uses TRBV11-2 with TRBJ1-1; D perhaps matches TRBD1 (5 bases). The V gene lost 4 bases and the J gene lost 1 base, with 16 bases spanning the gap. Germline V gene lookup returns CDR1 SGHAT and CDR2 FQNNGV. The CDR3 has 16 residues. In DNA, the CDR3 is TGTGCCAGCAGCTCATCAGCGGGACGCTGGAACACTGAAGCTTTCTTT. Translated: CASSSSAGRWNTEAFF. Full variable domain (remainder filled in from reference TRBV11-2 and TRBJ1-1): EAGVAQSPRYKIIEKRQSVAFWCNPISGHATLYWYQQILGQGPKLLIQFQNNGVVDDSQLPKDRFSAERLKGVDSTLKIQPAKLEDSAVYLCASSSSAGRWNTEAFFGQGTRLTVV.

In this sample, this clonotype turned up a few times. The chain links TRBV7-2 to TRBJ2-2, with 10 bases fitting TRBD2. Trimming at V came to 5 bases and at J to 2 bases, leaving 14 bases not matched to a gene. Germline V CDR1 and CDR2: SGHTA, FQGNSA. The CDR3 extends over 19 amino acids. The CDR3 DNA is TGTGCCAGCAGCATCCCAGCCGGTCTAGCGGGAGCCAACACCGGGGAGCTGTTTTTT. It codes for CASSIPAGLAGANTGELFF.

This clonotype was counted at least ten times. This CDR3 is CASSSRGRSYEQYF. The CDR3 DNA reads TGTGCCAGCAGTTCCAGGGGTAGGTCCTACGAGCAGTACTTC. This chain joins TRBV12-3 or TRBV12-4 and TRBJ2-7; D is perhaps TRBD1 (6 bases). The CDR3 consists of 14 residues. Trimming pared 4 bases from V and 1 base from J, leaving 11 bases between.

The sample holds one count of this clonotype. It may be a read error: a sequence one base away is much more abundant. V and J are TRBV12-3 or TRBV12-4 and TRBJ1-1, with a possible D match to TRBD1 (6 bases). Trimming pared 5 bases from V and 1 base from J, leaving 14 bases between. There are 15 residues in the CDR3. The CDR3 reads CASSPTGSQNTEAFF. The CDR3 DNA reads TGTGCCAGCAGTCCCACAGGGAGTCAGAACACTGAAGCTTTCTTT.

This clonotype was seen only a few times. This chain links TRBV19 with TRBJ2-1; possibly TRBD1 or TRBD2 for D (5 bases each). The CDR3 covers 14 residues. Looked up from germline, CDR1 is LNHDA and CDR2 is SQIVND (reference sequence). V lost 3 bases to trimming and J lost 3 bases, with 9 bases between them. For the CDR3, the DNA is TGTGCCAGTAGTATCGGGGCCAGCTACAATGAGCAGTTCTTC. This sequence encodes CASSIGASYNEQFF. Drawing the rest from reference TRBV19 and TRBJ2-1, the complete variable domain is DGGITQSPKYLFRKEGQNVTLSCEQNLNHDAMYWYRQDPGQGLRLIYYSQIVNDFQKGDIAEGYSVSREKKESFPLTVTSAQKNPTAFYLCASSIGASYNEQFFGPGTRLTVL.

The chain carries TRBV27 and TRBJ2-7; D not resolved. This CDR3 region has 14 residues. V was trimmed by 2 bases and J by 3 bases, leaving 11 bases between them. The germline V gene encodes CDR1 MNHEY and CDR2 SMNVEV (reference sequence). The chain's CDR3 is CASSLAGSYYEQYF. The CDR3 nucleotides read TGTGCCAGCAGTTTAGCCGGCAGCTACTACGAGCAGTACTTC.

This clonotype was recorded many times. The chain combines TRBV28 with TRBJ1-4, with D unresolved. There are 13 residues in the CDR3. The germline gives CDR1 MDHEN, CDR2 SYDVKM. V was trimmed by 5 bases and J by 10 bases, leaving 14 bases between them. This CDR3 reads CASSHGLPSKLFF. In DNA form, the CDR3 reads TGTGCCAGCAGTCACGGCCTCCCGTCAAAACTGTTTTTT.

This rearrangement joins TRBV11-2 to TRBJ1-1, with D perhaps TRBD1 (5 bases). V lost 3 bases, J lost 7 bases, and 6 bases lay in between. CDR1 SGHAT and CDR2 FQNNGV come from the germline V gene. The CDR3 totals 11 residues. CDR3 nucleotides: TGTGCCAGCAGCTTCAGGGTTGAAGCTTTCTTT. It specifies CASSFRVEAFF.

This clonotype has more than one count but fewer than ten. This rearrangement joins TRBV2 to TRBJ2-7; possibly TRBD1 or TRBD2 for D (5 bases each). This CDR3 has 15 amino acids. Deletions cut 11 bases from V and 5 bases from J, with 25 bases between. The germline gives CDR1 SNHLY, CDR2 FYNNEI. CDR3 sequence (DNA): TGTGCCTCAGCCCGACTCGGGACCTTCTCTGACGAGCAGTACTTC. Encoded protein: CASARLGTFSDEQYF.

This clonotype was recorded many times. The V call is TRBV7-3, the J call TRBJ1-2; TRBD1 agrees at 9 bases. Unmatched junction bases numbered 5, after V lost 6 bases and J lost 0 bases. CDR3 length: 15 amino acids. Germline V CDR1 and CDR2: SGHTA, FQGTGA. CDR3: CASSTTGGSNYGYTF. CDR3 coding DNA: TGTGCCAGCAGTACAACAGGGGGCTCTAACTATGGCTACACCTTC.

This clonotype has a count of ten or more. V and J are TRBV28 and TRBJ1-2, with D uncertain. The CDR3 is 13 amino acids. V lost 3 bases, J lost 0 bases, and 5 bases lay in between. Germline V gene data show CDR1 as MDHEN and CDR2 as SYDVKM. The CDR3 bases are TGTGCCAGCAGTTTGCCCTCTAACTATGGCTACACCTTC. It is translated as CASSLPSNYGYTF.

Comment on this clonotype: This clone may be a read error of a much larger clone one base away. The chain employs TRBV7-3 and TRBJ2-5, with 7 bases that match TRBD1. Germline V gives CDR1 SGHTA, CDR2 FQGTGA. The CDR3 is 13 residues long. As DNA, the CDR3 is TGTGCCAGCAGCCCCACAGGGGCAGAGACCCTGTACTTC. Its translation: CASSPTGAETLYF.

Remarks on this clonotype: A read error is possible here, since a much larger clone lies one base away. V and J are TRBV11-3 and TRBJ2-1; D possibly uses TRBD1 or TRBD2 (5 bases each). Trimming shortened V by 5 bases and J by 10 bases, and 12 bases separated the two germline ends. Germline CDR1 reads SGHNT; CDR2 reads YENEEA. This CDR3 comprises 12 residues. The CDR3 DNA follows: TGTGCCAGCAGCATCCGGGGCAGCGAGCAGTTCTTC. Translated: CASSIRGSEQFF.